A single sample gave rise to the 25 T cell receptor beta chains below, sequenced in a study of Tregs in tolerant kidney transplant recipients. TCRdb keeps only in-frame clones here, not all; method: immunoSEQ multiplex PCR. The table lists about 73,000 clones, under 98% of them singletons, with approximately 0.52% in the top ten. Sequences were derived from CD4+ T cells from blood, sampled before the transplant. The receptors derive from a human donor who received a combined kidney and bone marrow transplant.

The rearrangement uses TRBV7-3 and TRBJ2-1; D might be TRBD2 (6 bases). The CDR3 sequence is 15 residues long. Per germline, CDR1 SGHTA and CDR2 FQGTGA. V was cut by 4 bases and J by 3 bases, with 13 bases left in between. In nucleotides, the CDR3 is TGTGCCAGCAGCTCAGCCGGGGGTTTCTACAATGAGCAGTTCTTC. Translation: CASSSAGGFYNEQFF.

This chain joins TRBV18 and TRBJ2-1, with a weak D call TRBD2 (5 bases). CDR1 KGHSH and CDR2 LQKENI come from the germline V gene. The CDR3 loop spans 16 amino acids. V gave up 1 base and J gave up 7 bases, with 17 bases separating them. CDR3 coding DNA: TGTGCCAGCTCACCACAGGCGGGCGCCAAGAGGAATGAGCAGTTCTTC. Translating it yields CASSPQAGAKRNEQFF.

The chain is built from TRBV10-3 and TRBJ1-2, with 8 bases that match TRBD1. Germline V gene data show CDR1 as ENHRY and CDR2 as SYGVKD. The CDR3 runs to 14 residues. J was trimmed by 6 bases and V by 5 bases; bases with no gene match: 8. The CDR3 reads CAISRDRPIHGYTF. Written as DNA, the CDR3 is TGTGCCATCAGTCGGGACAGGCCCATCCATGGCTACACCTTC.

CDR3 residues: CSASRQDGYTF. In DNA form, the CDR3 reads TGCAGTGCTTCTCGACAGGACGGCTACACCTTC. J is TRBJ1-2 and V is TRBV20-1; maybe TRBD1 (6 bases). The ends were cut back, 5 bases at V and 8 bases at J, with 12 bases in the middle. Germline V gene sequence: CDR1 DFQATT, CDR2 SNEGSKA (reference sequence). This CDR3 is built from 11 residues.

This sequence joins TRBV10-3 and TRBJ1-5; D is perhaps TRBD1 (5 bases). Looked up from germline, CDR1 is ENHRY and CDR2 is SYGVKD. The V and J ends lost 0 bases and 7 bases respectively, with 13 bases between them. The CDR3 is 15 amino acids. The DNA of the CDR3 is TGTGCCATCAGTGAGTCCCCCCAGGGCCTCCAGCCCCAGCATTTT. This gives the protein CAISESPQGLQPQHF.

The V call is TRBV7-7, the J call TRBJ2-2, with TRBD2 matching over 12 bases. The V gene's germline CDR1 is SSHAT and CDR2 FNYEAQ (reference sequence). Trimming took 3 bases from V and 2 from J; bases not matched to a gene: 4. The CDR3 covers 17 residues. The CDR3 spells CASSFQTSGSNTGELFF. The CDR3 nucleotides read TGTGCCAGCAGCTTTCAGACTAGCGGGAGTAACACCGGGGAGCTGTTTTTT.

This chain links TRBV7-3 with TRBJ2-5; D call uncertain. Trimming pared 0 bases from V and 7 bases from J, leaving 12 bases between. The CDR3 contains 14 residues. Germline V gene sequence: CDR1 SGHTA, CDR2 FQGTGA. The CDR3 DNA is TGTGCCAGCAGCTTAACGAGGAGTGGCGGGACCCAGTACTTC. Translation gives CASSLTRSGGTQYF.

This clone was picked up one time. V usage is TRBV4-1 and J usage is TRBJ2-1; 8 bases align to TRBD2. Germline trimming cut 2 bases from V and 7 bases from J; bases unmatched to any gene: 7. The length of the CDR3 is 15 residues. From germline, CDR1 is MGHRA and CDR2 YSYEKL. The CDR3 sequence is CASSQRGGAGNEQFF. The CDR3 DNA reads TGCGCCAGCAGCCAACGGGGGGGGGCAGGGAATGAGCAGTTCTTC.

The V and J genes are TRBV9 and TRBJ1-1; D not resolved. The CDR3 covers 13 residues. Trimming stripped 2 bases from V and 0 bases from J, with 5 bases between. The germline CDR1 and CDR2 sequences are SGDLS and YYNGEE. The chain's CDR3 is CASSVTVNTEAFF. DNA of the CDR3: TGTGCCAGCAGCGTCACAGTGAACACTGAAGCTTTCTTT.

Here the CDR3 DNA reads TGTGCCAGCAGGACAACCGGGACTAGCGGGGCGCATACGCAGTATTTT. Protein: CASRTTGTSGAHTQYF. The chain couples TRBV28 to TRBJ2-3; 13 bases align to TRBD2. Per germline, CDR1 MDHEN and CDR2 SYDVKM. The ends lost 6 bases at V and 7 bases at J; junction bases unmatched: 10. The CDR3 spans 16 residues.

The chain carries TRBV28 and TRBJ2-1, with 10 bases aligning to TRBD2. Trimming cost V 3 bases and J 7 bases; bases outside gene matches: 9. Germline V lookup: CDR1 MDHEN, CDR2 SYDVKM. The CDR3 is made up of 16 amino acids. Here the CDR3 DNA reads TGTGCCAGCAGTTTGAGCGGGGGGGCCGAAGCAAATGAGCAGTTCTTC. It is translated as CASSLSGGAEANEQFF.

This clone was seen just once. The gene calls are TRBV6-5 and TRBJ2-3, with D tentatively TRBD1 (6 bases). The V gene's germline CDR1 is MNHEY and CDR2 SVGAGI. This CDR3 has 15 amino acids. Trimming stripped 2 bases from V and 0 bases from J, with 9 bases between. The CDR3, as DNA: TGTGCCAGCAGTTACCGACAGGCTAGCACAGATACGCAGTATTTT. Translated, it gives CASSYRQASTDTQYF.

The chain is built from TRBV5-1 and TRBJ2-5; 7 bases match TRBD2. CDR3 length: 14 amino acids. V dropped 4 bases and J dropped 7; count of bases not matched to a gene: 10. From germline, CDR1 is SGHRS and CDR2 YFSETQ. Here the CDR3 DNA reads TGCGCCAGCAGCCAAACTAGTTCGGGGGGGACCCAGTACTTC. It is translated as CASSQTSSGGTQYF.

Only one count was recorded for this clone. The chain has TRBV30 and TRBJ1-1; TRBD1 matches 7 bases. This CDR3 has 14 residues. The germline V gene encodes CDR1 GTSNPN and CDR2 SVGIG (reference sequence). Trimming removed 3 bases from V and 1 base from J; junction bases left unmatched: 5. The CDR3 loop is CAWRGDRTNTEAFF. In DNA form, the CDR3 reads TGTGCCTGGAGGGGGGACAGAACGAACACTGAAGCTTTCTTT.

The chain employs TRBV7-3 and TRBJ2-2; 8 bases are shared with TRBD2. In germline, CDR1 is SGHTA, CDR2 FQGTGA. This CDR3 is 17 amino acids long. Losses at the gene ends were 2 bases for V and 0 bases for J; bases not matched to a gene: 5. The CDR3 region has the DNA TGTGCCAGCAGCTTAGCGGGGGGACCTACGAACACCGGGGAGCTGTTTTTT. This gives the protein CASSLAGGPTNTGELFF.

The rearrangement uses TRBV30 and TRBJ1-3, with 7 bases that match TRBD1. Losses at the gene ends were 1 base for V and 4 bases for J; bases not matched to a gene: 10. This CDR3 has 16 residues. Per germline, CDR1 GTSNPN and CDR2 SVGIG (reference sequence). This chain's CDR3 is CAWSARDRVLGNTIYF. The CDR3 DNA is TGTGCCTGGAGTGCCCGCGACAGGGTTCTCGGAAACACCATATATTTT.

V usage is TRBV7-2 and J usage is TRBJ2-7; 7 bases align to TRBD2. The CDR3 length is 14 residues. The germline gives CDR1 SGHTA, CDR2 FQGNSA. V trimming: 0 bases; J trimming: 4 bases; junction bases outside the gene matches: 3. CDR3 in amino acids: CASSLAAGEYEQYF. CDR3 in DNA: TGTGCCAGCAGCTTAGCGGCGGGAGAGTACGAGCAGTACTTC.

CDR3 protein: CASSVQGALNYGYTF. The CDR3 DNA sequence: TGTGCCAGCAGCGTGCAGGGGGCGCTTAACTATGGCTACACCTTC. The rearrangement links TRBV7-3 to TRBJ1-2, with 8 bases that match TRBD1. This CDR3 has 15 amino acids. J lost 1 base, V lost 5 bases, and 6 bases had no gene match. The germline gives CDR1 SGHTA, CDR2 FQGTGA.

As regards this clone: In the same sample, other DNA sequences code for this CDR3. The rearrangement links TRBV29-1 to TRBJ2-3, with D possibly matching TRBD2 (6 bases). From germline, CDR1 is SQVTM and CDR2 ANQGSEA. The CDR3 covers 14 residues. The V end was cut by 3 bases, the J end by 1 base, with 11 bases between. CDR3 sequence: CSVEGGRGTDTQYF. The CDR3 bases are TGCAGCGTTGAGGGGGGACGGGGCACAGATACGCAGTATTTT.

For the CDR3, the DNA is TGCGCCAGCAGCTTGGCTGGGACAGTCTTTTCCGGGACTAGCGGAGTTTCCTACAATGAGCAGTTCTTC. Translating gives CASSLAGTVFSGTSGVSYNEQFF. The V and J genes are TRBV5-1 and TRBJ2-1, with 11 bases lining up with TRBD2. V lost 0 bases, J lost 1 base, and 21 bases stayed unmatched. The CDR3 is 23 residues long. CDR1 and CDR2 (germline): SGHRS, YFSETQ.

J is TRBJ1-5 and V is TRBV27; D may be TRBD1 (5 bases). The germline V gene has CDR1 MNHEY and CDR2 SMNVEV (reference sequence). The CDR3 loop spans 17 amino acids. The V and J ends lost 6 bases and 4 bases respectively, with 22 bases between them. The CDR3, as DNA: TGTGCCAGCAGCACCTCCCGGGGGGGGTCAGGTAATCAGCCCCAGCATTTT. It yields the protein CASSTSRGGSGNQPQHF.

The rearrangement uses TRBV6-5 and TRBJ1-1; weak D call: TRBD1 (6 bases). Germline V gene data show CDR1 as MNHEY and CDR2 as SVGAGI. The germline V and J ends were trimmed by 5 bases and 3 bases, with 13 bases remaining between them. CDR3 size: 14 residues. The CDR3 reads CASSKQGRDTEAFF. CDR3 coding DNA: TGTGCCAGCAGTAAACAGGGAAGGGACACTGAAGCTTTCTTT.

The rearrangement links TRBV19 to TRBJ1-4; D uncertain. The V and J ends lost 5 bases and 4 bases respectively, with 14 bases between them. The length of the CDR3 is 15 residues. From germline, CDR1 is LNHDA and CDR2 SQIVND (reference sequence). Here the CDR3 DNA reads TGTGCCAGTAGTTCCCCGGATGGCGGTAATGAAAAACTGTTTTTT. It encodes CASSSPDGGNEKLFF.

The V gene is TRBV18, the J gene TRBJ2-1; 15 nucleotides line up with TRBD2. V gave up 3 bases and J gave up 0 bases; unmatched junction bases: 6. This CDR3 has 19 residues. CDR1 and CDR2 from the germline V gene are KGHSH and LQKENI. Written as DNA, the CDR3 is TGTGCCAGCTCACCGAGGACTAGCGGGAGGGGAAGCTCCTACAATGAGCAGTTCTTC. It translates to CASSPRTSGRGSSYNEQFF.

This sequence joins TRBV18 and TRBJ2-7, with 7 nucleotides matching TRBD2. Germline CDR1 is KGHSH and CDR2 is LQKENI. V lost 1 base and J lost 0; bases outside the gene matches: 3. The CDR3 runs to 15 residues. CDR3: CASSPLSGVSYEQYF. In nucleotides, the CDR3 is TGTGCCAGCTCACCACTCAGCGGGGTCTCCTACGAGCAGTACTTC.